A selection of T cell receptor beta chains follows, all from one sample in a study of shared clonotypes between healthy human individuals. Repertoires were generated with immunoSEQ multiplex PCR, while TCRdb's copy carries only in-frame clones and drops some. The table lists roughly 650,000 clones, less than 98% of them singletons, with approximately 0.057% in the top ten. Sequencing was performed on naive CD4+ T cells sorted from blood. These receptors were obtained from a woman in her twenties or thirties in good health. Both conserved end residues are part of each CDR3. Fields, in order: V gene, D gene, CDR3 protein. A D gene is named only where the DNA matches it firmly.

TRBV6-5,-,CASRRGSGYGYTF
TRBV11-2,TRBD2,CASSSRGGSYEQYF
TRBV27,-,CASSSTTYEQYF
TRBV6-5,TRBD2,CASSYQTGGQETQYF
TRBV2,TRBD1,CASGRQGQGTGELFF
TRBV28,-,CASSSPGGINTEAFF
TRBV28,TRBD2,CASSLPGLSYNEQFF
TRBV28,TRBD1,CASSHLGDREDIQYF
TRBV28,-,CASSLQGPLYGYTF
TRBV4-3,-,CASSQALARGSGQPQHF
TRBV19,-,CASSRAGGANVLTF
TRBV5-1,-,CASSLGSGNQPQHF
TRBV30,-,CAWNLRGHYEQYF
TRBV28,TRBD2,CASSSPPGLAGVRAYEQYF
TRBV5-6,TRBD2,CASSLGAGGIHEQYF
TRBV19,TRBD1,CASSIRAGGNEKLFF
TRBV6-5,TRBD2,CASSYSGGLANEQYF
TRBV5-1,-,CASSLDGEQFF
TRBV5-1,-,CASSDQGVSETQYF
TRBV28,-,CASNPQGAGANVLTF
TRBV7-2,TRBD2,CASSARLAGTDTQYF
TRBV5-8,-,CASSLGTRFEAFF
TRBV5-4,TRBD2,CASSLGRTSGTDTQYF
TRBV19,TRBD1,CASRRQGRYEQYF
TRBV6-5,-,CASSSGSLHQPQHF
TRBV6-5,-,CASSYSIAGKDTEAFF
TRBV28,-,CASMGAQGYTF
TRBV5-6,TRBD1,CASSSRTGGVTQYF
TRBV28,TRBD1,CASSSGQGSYEQYF
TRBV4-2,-,CASSQDMGPSGEQYF
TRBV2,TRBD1,CASSEGEGALGYTF
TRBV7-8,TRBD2,CASSLVGSGSTETQYF
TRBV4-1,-,CASSPGRGSGNTIYF
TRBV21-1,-,CAPHGRGECPEAFF
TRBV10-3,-,CATGGRGQQPQHF
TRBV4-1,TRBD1,CASSQGDRVLGGYTF
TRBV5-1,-,CASSLQVDTQYF
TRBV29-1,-,CSVSGSSNQPQHF
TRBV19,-,CASSIGANTGELFF
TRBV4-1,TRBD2,CASSQTTSGRWREQFF
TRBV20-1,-,CNTLGGHEQYF
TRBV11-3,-,CASSKQPNADIQYF
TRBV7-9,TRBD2,CASSPGLAGNTGELFF
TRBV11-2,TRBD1,CASSLSGTEIYEQYF
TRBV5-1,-,CASSLDSVYGYTF
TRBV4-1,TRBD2,CASSQASGGGNEQYF
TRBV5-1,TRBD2,CASSWISGKRDVYEQYF
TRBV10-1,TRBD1,CASSGQGATQYF
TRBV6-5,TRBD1,CASKPHRGGNTEAFF